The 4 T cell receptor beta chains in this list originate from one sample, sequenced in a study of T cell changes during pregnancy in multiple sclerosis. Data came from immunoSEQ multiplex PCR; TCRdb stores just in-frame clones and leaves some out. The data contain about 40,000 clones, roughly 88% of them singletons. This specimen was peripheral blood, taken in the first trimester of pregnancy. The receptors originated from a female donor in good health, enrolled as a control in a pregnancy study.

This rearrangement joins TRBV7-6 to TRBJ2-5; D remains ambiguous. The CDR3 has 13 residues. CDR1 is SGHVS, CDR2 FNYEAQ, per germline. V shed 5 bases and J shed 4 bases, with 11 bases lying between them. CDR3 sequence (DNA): TGTGCCAGCAGCGGGCTCCTATTAGAGACCCAGTACTTC. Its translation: CASSGLLLETQYF.

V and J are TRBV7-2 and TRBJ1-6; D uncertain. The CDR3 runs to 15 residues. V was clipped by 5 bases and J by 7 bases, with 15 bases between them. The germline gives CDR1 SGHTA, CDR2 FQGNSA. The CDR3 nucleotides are TGTGCCAGCAGCGGCGGCCCGACGGGGAATTCACCCCTCCACTTT. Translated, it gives CASSGGPTGNSPLHF.

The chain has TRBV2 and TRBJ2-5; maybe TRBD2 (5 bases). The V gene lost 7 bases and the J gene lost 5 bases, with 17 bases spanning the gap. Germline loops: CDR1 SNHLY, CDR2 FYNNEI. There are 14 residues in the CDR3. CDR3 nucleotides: TGTGCCAGCAATCAACTAGGAGCTCGGGAGACCCAGTACTTC. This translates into CASNQLGARETQYF.

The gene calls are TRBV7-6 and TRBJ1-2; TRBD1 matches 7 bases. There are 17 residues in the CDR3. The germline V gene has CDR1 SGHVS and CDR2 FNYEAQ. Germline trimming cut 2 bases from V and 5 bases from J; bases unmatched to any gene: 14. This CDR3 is CASSLSSGGTPYYGYTF. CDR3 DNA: TGTGCCAGCAGCTTATCGTCAGGGGGTACCCCTTATTATGGCTACACCTTC.